The T cell receptor beta chain described here comes from a study of PD-L1 blockade in urothelial cancer. Study information: Blood was analyzed 3 weeks (second dose) and 6 weeks after treatment start. Blood gave a median roughly 150,000 T cells.

Germline CDR1 is SNHLY and CDR2 is FYNNEI. The J segment lost 1 base and the V segment lost 5 bases, leaving 1 base of the junction unmatched. The CDR3 runs 14 residues. Time point meaning: pretreatment peripheral blood. Libraries were prepared by immunoSEQ multiplex PCR; TCRdb keeps only in-frame clonotypes and omits some of them. Among approximately 19,000 clones listed, about 89% were seen once. The rearrangement links TRBV2 to TRBJ2-2; the match to TRBD1 covers 7 bases. The TCR sequence derives from a man between 65 and 79 years old with urothelial cancer. The sequences come from PBMCs, collected around atezolizumab (anti-PD-L1) treatment. The CDR3 DNA follows: TGTGCCAGCAGTAGACAGGGGAACACCGGGGAGCTGTTTTTT. It translates to CASSRQGNTGELFF.